These 24 T cell receptor beta chains were all obtained from the same sample, sequenced in a study of blood T cell repertoires in COVID-19. The table came from immunoSEQ multiplex PCR; TCRdb's copy has only in-frame clones and leaves some out. The sample yields some 300,000 clones, around 87% seen once. Sequencing was performed on peripheral blood. The receptors were sampled from a man aged 65 to 79 with acute or convalescent COVID-19.

This clone was counted only a few times. V usage is TRBV6-5 and J usage is TRBJ2-2, with 8 positions matching TRBD1. The V gene end was trimmed by 6 bases and the J gene end by 5 bases; junction bases not matched to a gene: 8. CDR1 MNHEY and CDR2 SVGAGI come from the germline V gene. CDR3 size: 15 residues. The CDR3 loop is CASRPGTGSTGELFF. CDR3 coding DNA: TGTGCCAGCAGACCCGGGACAGGTAGTACCGGGGAGCTGTTTTTT.

The chain has TRBV28 and TRBJ1-5; possible D gene TRBD1, 5 bases. The germline V and J ends were trimmed by 7 bases and 5 bases, with 9 bases remaining between them. The CDR3 contains 12 residues. Germline CDR1 reads MDHEN; CDR2 reads SYDVKM. Written as DNA, the CDR3 is TGTGCCAGCAAGACAGTGGATCAGCCCCAGCATTTT. Its translation is CASKTVDQPQHF. Supplemented by reference TRBV28 and TRBJ1-5, the full variable domain reads DVKVTQSSRYLVKRTGEKVFLECVQDMDHENMFWYRQDPGLGLRLIYFSYDVKMKEKGDIPEGYSVSREKKERFSLILESASTNQTSMYLCASKTVDQPQHFGDGTRLSIL.

This clone has a single count. The rearrangement links TRBV5-1 to TRBJ2-5; perhaps TRBD2 as D (6 bases). The length of the CDR3 is 16 residues. Trimming shortened V by 3 bases and J by 5 bases, and 20 bases separated the two germline ends. Per germline, CDR1 SGHRS and CDR2 YFSETQ. CDR3 in amino acids: CASSSNRFGGEETQYF. The CDR3 DNA follows: TGCGCCAGCAGCTCGAACCGATTTGGCGGGGAGGAGACCCAGTACTTC.

The gene calls are TRBV15 and TRBJ2-1, with 11 nucleotides matching TRBD2. The junction had 3 bases not matched to a gene; V was cut back by 4 bases and J by 4 bases. Looked up from germline, CDR1 is LNHNV and CDR2 is YYDKDF (reference sequence). The CDR3 runs 15 residues. The CDR3 DNA sequence: TGTGCCACCAGCACAGGGACTAGCGGTTACAATGAGCAGTTCTTC. It translates to CATSTGTSGYNEQFF.

The chain combines TRBV19 with TRBJ2-2, with 7 bases fitting TRBD1. Trimming at V came to 6 bases and at J to 3 bases, leaving 4 bases not matched to a gene. From germline, CDR1 is LNHDA and CDR2 SQIVND (reference sequence). CDR3 size: 14 residues. The CDR3, as DNA: TGTGCCAGTAGGACCACAGGGGACACCGGGGAGCTGTTTTTT. It yields the protein CASRTTGDTGELFF. The full variable domain, rest sourced from reference TRBV19 and TRBJ2-2, is DGGITQSPKYLFRKEGQNVTLSCEQNLNHDAMYWYRQDPGQGLRLIYYSQIVNDFQKGDIAEGYSVSREKKESFPLTVTSAQKNPTAFYLCASRTTGDTGELFFGEGSRLTVL.

J is TRBJ1-2 and V is TRBV9, with D possibly being TRBD1 (6 bases). CDR1 and CDR2 (germline): SGDLS, YYNGEE. V was cut by 5 bases and J by 4 bases, with 15 bases left in between. The CDR3 extends over 14 amino acids. CDR3 coding DNA: TGTGCCAGCAGTGGCCGGGGGGCAGTCTATGGCTACACCTTC. Translation gives CASSGRGAVYGYTF.

The rearrangement uses TRBV5-1 and TRBJ2-7, with TRBD2 matching 8 bases. Germline V gene sequence: CDR1 SGHRS, CDR2 YFSETQ. This CDR3 has 15 amino acids. V dropped 4 bases and J dropped 6; count of bases not matched to a gene: 12. As DNA, the CDR3 is TGCGCCAGCAGCCCGGTGGCGACTAGCGAAGGCGAGCAGTACTTC. It specifies CASSPVATSEGEQYF.

The rearrangement uses TRBV5-1 and TRBJ2-7, with D perhaps matching TRBD2 (6 bases). Trimming took off 4 bases at V and 7 bases at J, with 12 bases between the two ends. This CDR3 has 12 amino acids. Germline CDR1 and CDR2: SGHRS and YFSETQ. CDR3 sequence reads: CASSRDSREQYF. DNA of the CDR3: TGCGCCAGCAGCAGGGACTCGAGGGAGCAGTACTTC.

This chain joins TRBV27 and TRBJ2-5; 9 bases are a match to TRBD1. V was clipped by 3 bases and J by 5 bases; unmatched bases: 7. CDR1 is MNHEY and CDR2 is SMNVEV in the germline V gene (reference sequence). CDR3 length: 15 residues. CDR3 amino acids: CASSFSGQGWETQYF. Written as DNA, the CDR3 is TGTGCCAGCAGTTTCTCGGGACAGGGATGGGAGACCCAGTACTTC.

The chain couples TRBV3-1 (or the pseudogene TRBV3-2) to TRBJ2-1; 14 bases agree with TRBD2. J was trimmed by 6 bases and V by 4 bases; bases with no gene match: 5. This CDR3 has 16 residues. CDR1 and CDR2 from the germline V gene are LGHDT and YNNKEL (reference sequence). The CDR3 DNA reads as TGTGCCAGCAGCCCACGACTAGCGGGAGGGTTCAATGAGCAGTTCTTC. Its translation is CASSPRLAGGFNEQFF.

The sample holds a few counts of this clone. The chain is built from TRBV10-3 and TRBJ1-6; no firm D call. Germline V gives CDR1 ENHRY, CDR2 SYGVKD. The length of the CDR3 is 14 residues. The V gene lost 3 bases and the J gene lost 7 bases, with 10 bases spanning the gap. DNA of the CDR3: TGTGCCATCAGTGAACGGGGAGTCAATTCACCCCTCCACTTT. Its translation: CAISERGVNSPLHF.

The gene calls are TRBV5-8 and TRBJ2-7, with TRBD1 as a possible D gene (6 bases). Germline-derived CDR1 and CDR2 are SGHTS and YDEGEE. The CDR3 has 13 residues. The V gene lost 1 base and the J gene lost 2 bases, with 7 bases spanning the gap. The CDR3 DNA reads as TGTGCCAGCAGCTTGACAGGGACCTACGAGCAGTACTTC. Translating gives CASSLTGTYEQYF.

CDR3 sequence reads: CASSPQDTGELFF. CDR3 coding DNA: TGTGCCAGTAGTCCCCAGGACACCGGGGAGCTGTTTTTT. This chain uses TRBV19 with TRBJ2-2; D is undetermined. Trimming cost V 5 bases and J 3 bases, with 7 bases left between them. This CDR3 region has 13 residues. Germline CDR1 reads LNHDA; CDR2 reads SQIVND (reference sequence).

There are a few counts of this clone. The chain joins TRBV6-2 or TRBV6-3 to TRBJ2-7, with 8 bases lining up with TRBD1. The CDR3 contains 15 residues. Per the germline V gene, CDR1 is MNHEY and CDR2 is SVGEGT. The V segment lost 5 bases and the J segment 6 bases; nucleotides outside the gene matches: 12. DNA for the CDR3: TGTGCCAGCAGTCAATGGGGAACAGGGGGAAGCGAGCAGTACTTC. This encodes CASSQWGTGGSEQYF.

This chain links TRBV7-9 with TRBJ2-7; 7 bases map to TRBD1. Germline V lookup: CDR1 SEHNR, CDR2 FQNEAQ (reference sequence). This CDR3 has 13 amino acids. With V trimmed by 3 bases and J by 4 bases, 3 bases remained unmatched. The CDR3 protein is CASSFGTEYEQYF. CDR3 bases: TGTGCCAGCAGCTTCGGGACAGAATACGAGCAGTACTTC.

The rearrangement joins TRBV5-6 to TRBJ1-2; possibly TRBD1 for D (5 bases). Trimming removed 0 bases at V and 8 bases at J, with 11 bases between. The CDR3 consists of 13 residues. Looked up from germline, CDR1 is SGHDT and CDR2 is YYEEEE. The CDR3 DNA follows: TGTGCCAGCAGCTTGGGCAGGGCGGGAGGCTACACCTTC. Its translation: CASSLGRAGGYTF.

V is TRBV6-6 and J is TRBJ1-4; TRBD1 agrees at 7 bases. Germline V gene sequence: CDR1 MNHNY, CDR2 SVGAGI (reference sequence). The CDR3 is 14 residues long. Trimming cost V 6 bases and J 6 bases; bases outside gene matches: 7. CDR3 sequence reads: CASSRTGVYEKLFF. The CDR3 DNA sequence: TGTGCCAGCAGCCGAACAGGGGTGTATGAAAAACTGTTTTTT.

This clone was observed a handful of times. V usage is TRBV6-5 and J usage is TRBJ2-7, with 9 bases lining up with TRBD1. V lost 9 bases to trimming and J lost 3 bases; unmatched junction nucleotides: 9. The CDR3 runs to 14 residues. Germline lookup yields CDR1 MNHEY and CDR2 SVGAGI. The CDR3, as DNA: TGTGCCAGTAGAACAGGGGGCAACAACTACGAGCAGTACTTC. It translates to CASRTGGNNYEQYF.

The rearrangement uses TRBV10-1 and TRBJ1-2; no definite D call. The CDR3 sequence is 19 residues long. The germline CDR1 and CDR2 sequences are WNHNN and SYGVQD (reference sequence). With 6 bases removed from V and 0 bases from J, the gap between germline ends came to 26 bases. As DNA, the CDR3 is TGCGCCAGCAGCAATCCAGAACCACCGAATATGCACACTAACTATGGCTACACCTTC. This codes for CASSNPEPPNMHTNYGYTF.

This chain connects TRBV7-2 to TRBJ1-2, with TRBD1 matching over 8 bases. Per the germline V gene, CDR1 is SGHTA and CDR2 is FQGNSA. V shed 1 base, J shed 2 bases, and the junction held 6 bases outside the gene matches. The CDR3 is 16 residues long. The CDR3 spells CASSLGPGGRNYGYTF. For the CDR3, the DNA is TGTGCCAGCAGCTTAGGACCAGGGGGCAGGAACTATGGCTACACCTTC.

The rearrangement uses TRBV19 and TRBJ1-5; TRBD1 might be the D (6 bases). Germline CDR1 reads LNHDA; CDR2 reads SQIVND (reference sequence). This CDR3 comprises 12 residues. Trimming stripped 3 bases from V and 15 bases from J, with 15 bases between. The CDR3: CASSIFGVGGHF. The CDR3 coding sequence is TGTGCCAGTAGTATCTTCGGGGTAGGGGGGCATTTT.

CDR3 DNA: TGTGCCAGCAGCACGATAGCGGGGGTAACCTACAATGAGCAGTTCTTC. Translation gives CASSTIAGVTYNEQFF. This chain links TRBV7-8 with TRBJ2-1; 9 bases map to TRBD2. Looked up from germline, CDR1 is SGHVS and CDR2 is FQNEAQ. The V gene end was trimmed by 5 bases and the J gene end by 2 bases; junction bases not matched to a gene: 7. The length of the CDR3 is 16 residues.

This clone was seen once. The chain carries TRBV9 and TRBJ1-1, with a possible D match to TRBD1 (5 bases). The germline V gene has CDR1 SGDLS and CDR2 YYNGEE. Trimming stripped 3 bases from V and 9 bases from J, with 15 bases between. This CDR3 has 13 amino acids. Here the CDR3 DNA reads TGTGCCAGCAGCGCTTCCGACAGACCAAAAGCTTTCTTT. As protein: CASSASDRPKAFF.

The chain uses TRBV19 and TRBJ2-1; the match to TRBD2 covers 8 bases. The CDR3 has 17 amino acids. Trimming took 6 bases from V and 5 from J; bases not matched to a gene: 15. Germline assignment: CDR1 LNHDA and CDR2 SQIVND (reference sequence). Here the CDR3 DNA reads TGTGCCAGTAGCACCGCGCGGACGGGGGGGAGAGACAATGAGCAGTTCTTC. Translation: CASSTARTGGRDNEQFF. The entire variable domain, with the rest obtained from reference TRBV19 and TRBJ2-1, is as follows: DGGITQSPKYLFRKEGQNVTLSCEQNLNHDAMYWYRQDPGQGLRLIYYSQIVNDFQKGDIAEGYSVSREKKESFPLTVTSAQKNPTAFYLCASSTARTGGRDNEQFFGPGTRLTVL.